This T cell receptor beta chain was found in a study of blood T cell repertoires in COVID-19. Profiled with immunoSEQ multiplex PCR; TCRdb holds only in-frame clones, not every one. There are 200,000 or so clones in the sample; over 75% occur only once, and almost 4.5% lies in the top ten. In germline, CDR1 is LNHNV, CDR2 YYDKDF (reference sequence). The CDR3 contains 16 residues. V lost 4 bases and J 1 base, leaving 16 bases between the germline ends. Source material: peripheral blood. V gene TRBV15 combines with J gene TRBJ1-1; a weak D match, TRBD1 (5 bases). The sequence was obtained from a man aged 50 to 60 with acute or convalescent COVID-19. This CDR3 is CATSTPSRVRNTEAFF. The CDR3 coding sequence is TGTGCCACCAGCACCCCCTCCAGGGTCAGGAACACTGAAGCTTTCTTT.